The 3 T cell receptor beta chains below come from one sample, sequenced in a study of shared clonotypes between healthy human individuals. Measured with immunoSEQ multiplex PCR; TCRdb has only the in-frame clones, and not every one. This table has 2 million to 3 million clones, around 94% appearing once. Specimen: naive CD4+ T cells sorted from blood. Stated subset: CD45RA+ positively selected. The receptors here all came from a man between 18 and 29 years old in good health.

The rearrangement links TRBV29-1 to TRBJ2-2; D unclear. Germline V gene data show CDR1 as SQVTM and CDR2 as ANQGSEA. The CDR3 is 15 residues long. V was cut by 4 bases and J by 4 bases, with 16 bases left in between. The CDR3 nucleotides are TGCAGCGTTGCAAACCGGTCACGGAGCACCGGGGAGCTGTTTTTT. This encodes CSVANRSRSTGELFF.

The V call is TRBV11-2, the J call TRBJ1-1; TRBD1 aligns across 9 bases. Per germline, CDR1 SGHAT and CDR2 FQNNGV. V shed 6 bases and J 1 base; nucleotides not matched to a gene: 9. This CDR3 is built from 16 residues. The CDR3 here is CASSFTGGPKNTEAFF. The CDR3 nucleotides are TGTGCCAGCAGTTTTACAGGGGGCCCAAAGAACACTGAAGCTTTCTTT.

The V and J genes are TRBV6-5 and TRBJ1-6; 8 nucleotides line up with TRBD1. Germline V gene lookup returns CDR1 MNHEY and CDR2 SVGAGI. The CDR3 contains 15 residues. V shed 6 bases, J shed 8 bases, and the junction held 9 bases outside the gene matches. For the CDR3, the DNA is TGTGCCAGCAGACCGAGCAGGGGGCGTGATTCACCCCTCCACTTT. Translated, it gives CASRPSRGRDSPLHF.